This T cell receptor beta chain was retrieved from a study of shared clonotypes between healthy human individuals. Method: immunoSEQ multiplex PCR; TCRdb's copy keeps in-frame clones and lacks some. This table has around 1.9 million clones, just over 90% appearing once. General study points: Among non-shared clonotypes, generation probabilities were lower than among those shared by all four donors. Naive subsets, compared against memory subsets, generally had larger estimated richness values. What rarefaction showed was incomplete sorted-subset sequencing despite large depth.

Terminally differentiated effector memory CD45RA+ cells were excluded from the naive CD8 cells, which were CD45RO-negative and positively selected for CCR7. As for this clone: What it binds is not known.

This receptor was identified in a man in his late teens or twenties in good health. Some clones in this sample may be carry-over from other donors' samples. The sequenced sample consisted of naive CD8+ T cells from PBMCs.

The CDR3 is CASSPQNRYEQYF. The CDR3 bases are TGTGCCAGCAGCCCCCAAAATAGATACGAGCAGTACTTC. J is TRBJ2-7 and V is TRBV7-9, with D hard to call. Trimming stripped 5 bases from V and 4 bases from J, with 12 bases between. The CDR3 contains 13 residues. Looked up from germline, CDR1 is SEHNR and CDR2 is FQNEAQ (reference sequence).